These T cell receptor beta chains were read from a single sample in a study of regulatory T cells in long-lasting Graves disease. TCRdb ran MiXCR on the multiplex PCR reads and lists one entry per CDR3 protein. Of roughly 500,000 distinct CDR3 sequences listed, roughly 12% are singletons. This same sample was also taken into another study, of T cells in Graves' hyperthyroidism and ophthalmopathy.

The sequences come from peripheral blood mononuclear cells (PBMCs), collected at new diagnosis, from a patient treated with antithyroid drugs. The receptors here all came from a man aged 25-45 years with Graves disease. CDR3s include the opening cysteine and the closing phenylalanine or tryptophan. The D gene is left open where the match is weak. Expanded clones are given a class, and other clones once, few, many or no size at all.

V gene: TRBV19
D gene: TRBD2
CDR3 length: 15
J gene: TRBJ2-5
clone size: .
CDR3 DNA: TGTGCCAGTAGCGGACTAGCGGGAGAAGTGGAGACCCAGTACTTC
CDR3 protein: CASSGLAGEVETQYF

V gene: TRBV5-1
D gene: .
CDR3 length: 13
J gene: TRBJ1-1
clone size: many
CDR3 DNA: TGCGCCAGCAGAGAGGGGTTGGAAACTGAAGCTTTCTTT
CDR3 protein: CASREGLETEAFF

V gene: TRBV18
D gene: .
CDR3 length: 14
J gene: TRBJ1-1
clone size: few
CDR3 DNA: TGTGCCAGCTCACCACAGGTACGGGACACTGAAGCTTTCTTT
CDR3 protein: CASSPQVRDTEAFF

V gene: TRBV11-3
D gene: .
CDR3 length: 15
J gene: TRBJ1-2
clone size: many
CDR3 DNA: TGTGCCAGCAGCTTTCCAGGGATGGACTTTGGTTGCTACACCTTC
CDR3 protein: CASSFPGMDFGCYTF

V gene: TRBV2
D gene: .
CDR3 length: 11
J gene: TRBJ2-1
clone size: many
CDR3 DNA: TGTGCCAGCGTAGGCGGCCGCGAGCAGTTCTTC
CDR3 protein: CASVGGREQFF

V gene: TRBV5-1
D gene: TRBD2
CDR3 length: 16
J gene: TRBJ2-1
clone size: few
CDR3 DNA: TGCGCCAGCAACTCCCCGGGACTAGCGGGGGTCGGTGAGCAGTTCTTC
CDR3 protein: CASNSPGLAGVGEQFF

V gene: TRBV12-3/TRBV12-4
D gene: .
CDR3 length: 13
J gene: TRBJ1-2
clone size: many
CDR3 DNA: TGTGCCAGCAGTCCGACAGGCCCCTATGGCTACACCTTC
CDR3 protein: CASSPTGPYGYTF

V gene: TRBV2
D gene: .
CDR3 length: 14
J gene: TRBJ1-5
clone size: many
CDR3 DNA: TGTGCCAGCAGTCCGGGGGGGTGGAGCCAGCCCCAGCATTTT
CDR3 protein: CASSPGGWSQPQHF

V gene: TRBV5-1
D gene: TRBD2
CDR3 length: 13
J gene: TRBJ2-3
clone size: many
CDR3 DNA: TGCGCCAGCAGTACGGGAGGGCCAGATACGCAGTATTTT
CDR3 protein: CASSTGGPDTQYF

V gene: TRBV20-1
D gene: .
CDR3 length: 14
J gene: TRBJ2-7
clone size: few
CDR3 DNA: TGCAGTGCCGGGCAGCACTCTATGAACTACGAGCAGTACTTC
CDR3 protein: CSAGQHSMNYEQYF

V gene: TRBV3-1
D gene: .
CDR3 length: 15
J gene: TRBJ2-7
clone size: .
CDR3 DNA: TGTGCCAGCAGCCCAGAGGTCGGTAGCTCCTACGAGCAGTACTTC
CDR3 protein: CASSPEVGSSYEQYF

V gene: TRBV5-1
D gene: TRBD2
CDR3 length: 16
J gene: TRBJ2-2
clone size: many
CDR3 DNA: TGCGCCAGCAGCCCGCGGTGGGAGGGAGTCGCCGGGGAGCTGTTTTTT
CDR3 protein: CASSPRWEGVAGELFF

V gene: TRBV10-3
D gene: TRBD2
CDR3 length: 16
J gene: TRBJ2-2
clone size: many
CDR3 DNA: TGTGCCATCAGTCCTGGGACTAGCGCCTACACCGGGGAGCTGTTTTTT
CDR3 protein: CAISPGTSAYTGELFF

V gene: TRBV9
D gene: TRBD2
CDR3 length: 15
J gene: TRBJ2-1
clone size: .
CDR3 DNA: TGTGCCAGCAGCGTAACCAGCGGGGGTGGGAATGAGCAGTTCTTC
CDR3 protein: CASSVTSGGGNEQFF

V gene: TRBV5-1
D gene: TRBD2
CDR3 length: 15
J gene: TRBJ2-7
clone size: many
CDR3 DNA: TGCGCCAGCAGCTTGTCCACGGGACTAAACTACGAGCAGTACTTC
CDR3 protein: CASSLSTGLNYEQYF

V gene: TRBV7-8
D gene: TRBD1
CDR3 length: 16
J gene: TRBJ2-7
clone size: many
CDR3 DNA: TGTGCCAGCAGCTTAGTTCCCGGGACAGGGGGACGGGAGCAGTACTTC
CDR3 protein: CASSLVPGTGGREQYF

V gene: TRBV2
D gene: TRBD2
CDR3 length: 15
J gene: TRBJ2-3
clone size: many
CDR3 DNA: TGTGCCAGCACCCCCCCGGAGGCCCGGGAGGGTACGCAGTATTTT
CDR3 protein: CASTPPEAREGTQYF

V gene: TRBV20-1
D gene: .
CDR3 length: 13
J gene: TRBJ2-5
clone size: many
CDR3 DNA: TGCAGTGCGAAGCGGACCCGAAGGGAGACCCAGTACTTC
CDR3 protein: CSAKRTRRETQYF

V gene: TRBV9
D gene: .
CDR3 length: 16
J gene: TRBJ1-3
clone size: few
CDR3 DNA: TGTGCCAGCAGCGTACAGGACAGCCGCTCTGGAAACACCATATATTTT
CDR3 protein: CASSVQDSRSGNTIYF

V gene: TRBV5-1
D gene: .
CDR3 length: 11
J gene: TRBJ2-7
clone size: many
CDR3 DNA: TGCGCCAGCACGAGTGGGGTCGAGCAGTACTTC
CDR3 protein: CASTSGVEQYF

V gene: TRBV3-1
D gene: TRBD2
CDR3 length: 15
J gene: TRBJ2-1
clone size: few
CDR3 DNA: TGTGCCAGCAGCCATGCCCCGGGACTAGCGGGTGAGCAGTTCTTC
CDR3 protein: CASSHAPGLAGEQFF

V gene: TRBV5-1
D gene: .
CDR3 length: 16
J gene: TRBJ1-3
clone size: .
CDR3 DNA: TGCGCCAGCAGCGCCGGAGGGGCTGACTCTGGAAACACCATATATTTT
CDR3 protein: CASSAGGADSGNTIYF

V gene: TRBV20-1
D gene: TRBD1
CDR3 length: 16
J gene: TRBJ1-6
clone size: few
CDR3 DNA: TGCAGTGCAACAGACCCCTTCCGGGACAGGGGTTCACCCCTCCACTTT
CDR3 protein: CSATDPFRDRGSPLHF

V gene: TRBV19
D gene: TRBD2
CDR3 length: 13
J gene: TRBJ2-5
clone size: .
CDR3 DNA: TGTGCCAGACCACTAGCGGATCAAGAGACCCAGTACTTC
CDR3 protein: CARPLADQETQYF

V gene: TRBV19
D gene: .
CDR3 length: 15
J gene: TRBJ2-1
clone size: many
CDR3 DNA: TGTGCCAGTAGTATGGGGGGACGTGGTACATATGAGCAGTTCTTC
CDR3 protein: CASSMGGRGTYEQFF

V gene: TRBV15
D gene: .
CDR3 length: 13
J gene: TRBJ2-5
clone size: many
CDR3 DNA: TGTGCCACCAGCACCAGGAGTTGGGAGACCCAGTACTTC
CDR3 protein: CATSTRSWETQYF

V gene: TRBV29-1
D gene: .
CDR3 length: 12
J gene: TRBJ2-7
clone size: many
CDR3 DNA: TGCAGCGCCAAGGGCGATGGGGACGAGCAGTACTTC
CDR3 protein: CSAKGDGDEQYF